The 8 T cell receptor beta chains given below trace back to one sample, sequenced in a study of cytomegalovirus exposure and HLA in healthy donors. Generated by immunoSEQ multiplex PCR, the TCRdb table keeps only in-frame clones and is missing some. Here the sample spans approximately 100,000 clones, about 88% being singletons. Sequenced input: PBMCs. These receptor sequences come from a woman between 18 and 30 years old in good health and CMV-seronegative.

The chain's CDR3 is CASSLPGQGEGGYTF. The CDR3 region has the DNA TGTGCCAGCAGCTTGCCGGGACAGGGGGAGGGAGGCTACACCTTC. This chain uses TRBV5-6 with TRBJ1-2; 11 bases agree with TRBD1. The CDR3 has 15 amino acids. V shed 1 base and J 8 bases; nucleotides not matched to a gene: 7. CDR1 is SGHDT and CDR2 is YYEEEE in the germline V gene. The whole variable domain, remainder taken from reference TRBV5-6 and TRBJ1-2, is DAGVTQSPTHLIKTRGQQVTLRCSPKSGHDTVSWYQQALGQGPQFIFQYYEEEERQRGNFPDRFSGHQFPNYSSELNVNALLLGDSALYLCASSLPGQGEGGYTFGSGTRLTVV.

V gene TRBV6-6 combines with J gene TRBJ1-1; D remains ambiguous. Germline V lookup: CDR1 MNHNY, CDR2 SVGAGI (reference sequence). The CDR3 runs to 13 residues. Trimming left V 6 bases short and J 1 base short, with 9 bases between. The CDR3 DNA is TGTGCCAGCAGCGCTACAGAGAACACTGAAGCTTTCTTT. Protein sequence: CASSATENTEAFF.

This clone was detected once. The CDR3 sequence: CASSLLLREGWTF. The CDR3 nucleotides read TGTGCCAGCAGTTTGTTGTTAAGGGAGGGATGGACCTTC. The rearrangement uses TRBV28 and TRBJ1-2; no firm D call. V lost 3 bases and J 14 bases, leaving 19 bases between the germline ends. Germline values: CDR1 MDHEN, CDR2 SYDVKM. The CDR3 consists of 13 residues.

V and J are TRBV10-3 and TRBJ2-3, with 10 bases that match TRBD2. Germline V gene sequence: CDR1 ENHRY, CDR2 SYGVKD. J gave up 6 bases and V 3 bases, and 12 bases lay outside the gene matches. This CDR3 is 17 amino acids long. The CDR3 reads CAISDASSGGPRDTQYF. DNA of the CDR3: TGTGCCATCAGTGACGCGTCTAGCGGGGGCCCCCGGGATACGCAGTATTTT.

The chain joins TRBV5-1 to TRBJ2-1; tentatively, D is TRBD2 (6 bases). Between the trimmed V and J ends, which lost 4 bases and 6 bases, there was a span of 26 bases. The germline CDR1 and CDR2 sequences are SGHRS and YFSETQ. The CDR3 runs 18 residues. As DNA, the CDR3 is TGCGCCAGCAGCCTGAGAGGGTTTGCGGGGTTAGAAGGCAATGAGCAGTTCTTC. Translating it yields CASSLRGFAGLEGNEQFF.

This chain links TRBV27 with TRBJ1-1; D not resolved. Germline V CDR1 and CDR2: MNHEY, SMNVEV (reference sequence). Trimming took 1 base from V and 1 from J, leaving 7 bases between them. The CDR3 runs to 14 residues. The CDR3 region is CASSLFAGNTEAFF. The CDR3 coding sequence is TGTGCCAGCAGTTTATTCGCGGGGAACACTGAAGCTTTCTTT.

This clone has only one observation. The J gene is TRBJ1-1, the V gene TRBV5-1; D may be TRBD1 (5 bases). The CDR3 is 15 amino acids. Between the trimmed V and J ends, which lost 4 bases and 4 bases, there was a span of 17 bases. Germline V gives CDR1 SGHRS, CDR2 YFSETQ. CDR3 amino acids: CASSKSAGRSTEAFF. The CDR3, as DNA: TGCGCCAGCAGCAAGTCAGCGGGGCGAAGCACTGAAGCTTTCTTT. The whole variable domain, remainder taken from reference TRBV5-1 and TRBJ1-1, is KAGVTQTPRYLIKTRGQQVTLSCSPISGHRSVSWYQQTPGQGLQFLFEYFSETQRNKGNFPGRFSGRQFSNSRSEMNVSTLELGDSALYLCASSKSAGRSTEAFFGQGTRLTVV.

The rearrangement uses TRBV4-2 and TRBJ2-2; TRBD2 agrees at 9 bases. J gave up 2 bases and V 1 base, and 2 bases lay outside the gene matches. The CDR3 contains 16 residues. The germline CDR1 and CDR2 sequences are LGHNA and YNFKEQ. Here the CDR3 DNA reads TGTGCCAGCAGCCAAGGACTAGCGGCTAACACCGGGGAGCTGTTTTTT. Residues: CASSQGLAANTGELFF.